This T cell receptor beta chain was captured in a study of cytomegalovirus exposure and HLA in healthy donors. The count of this clone is one. The CDR3 length is 13 residues. Trimming pared 7 bases from V and 4 bases from J, leaving 13 bases between. Germline CDR1 is WSHSY and CDR2 is SAAADI. PCR primers comprised 60 Vbeta and 13 Jbeta primers. TCRdb keeps only in-frame clones here, not all; method: immunoSEQ multiplex PCR. The sample has 120,000 or so clones, roughly 75% seen once; the top ten hold approximately 1.2%. The sequence was collected from a female donor in good health and CMV-seronegative. The sample comprised PBMCs. V usage is TRBV10-2 and J usage is TRBJ1-1, with D perhaps matching TRBD1 (6 bases). CDR3 nucleotide sequence: TGCGCCAGCAAGAGGGGGGAGGGCACTGAAGCTTTCTTT. Protein product: CASKRGEGTEAFF.